The present TCR beta chain was sequenced within a study of shared clonotypes between healthy human individuals. Across the study: CD4 naive and memory got three plates each, CD8 naive two, CD8 memory one.

Repertoires were generated with immunoSEQ multiplex PCR, while TCRdb's copy carries only in-frame clones and drops some. Among about 2.2 million clones, about 92% were seen once, and the ten largest hold approximately 1.7%. The naive CD8 fraction comprised CD45RO-negative cells positively selected for CCR7 and excluded terminally differentiated effector memory CD45RA+ cells. Points on this clone: Its antigen is undetermined.

Study conclusions and caveats: Measured sharing among donors was expected to vary with sequencing depth. Generation of non-shared clonotypes was less probable than generation of clonotypes shared by all four donors.

Germline V gene sequence: CDR1 LNHDA, CDR2 SQIVND (reference sequence). V dropped 3 bases and J dropped 7 bases, with 10 bases sitting between them. The CDR3 has 12 amino acids. The sequenced sample was naive CD8+ T cells from PBMCs. This chain connects TRBV19 to TRBJ2-7; D is perhaps TRBD1 (5 bases). The origin of this receptor is a man aged 18 to 29 in good health. Some clones in this sample may be carry-over from other donors' samples. CDR3 nucleotide sequence: TGTGCCAGTAGTATGGACCGGACAGAGCAGTACTTC. This sequence encodes CASSMDRTEQYF.